This T cell receptor (beta chain) was recorded in a study of cytomegalovirus exposure and HLA in healthy donors. Findings and limits, study-wide: Many donors carried some public TCRs, although rarity characterized most TCR sequences. In a later analysis, HLA-associated TCR beta chains were more clonally expanded than equally common others.

The donors, nominally healthy at sampling, likely had unrecorded immune exposures. This CDR3 is built from 15 residues. Germline V gives CDR1 SNHLY, CDR2 FYNNEI. V lost 4 bases and J lost 10; bases outside the gene matches: 11. PCR primers comprised 60 Vbeta and 13 Jbeta primers. The authors' processing: In a later analysis, roughly 10 million of around 75 million unique beta chains occurred in at least two donors. This table comes from immunoSEQ multiplex PCR, and its TCRdb copy is limited to in-frame clones, with some not included. Clonal size and the V and J genes are those of that table, whereas D and trimming came from the DNA. The data hold about 77,000 clones, with about 73% observed a single time. As concerns this clone: Antigen specificity is unknown.

The receptor was isolated from a man aged 35 to 55 in good health and CMV-seronegative. The source material was PBMCs. The chain carries TRBV2 and TRBJ1-4; 8 positions match TRBD1. The CDR3 region has the DNA TGTGCCAGCAGTGTGACTCTGGACAGGGCTGCAAAACTGTTTTTT. It is translated as CASSVTLDRAAKLFF.